This T cell receptor beta chain was observed in a study of OX40 agonist ivuxolimab in advanced cancers. Background for the entire study: Ivuxolimab was an agonistic, fully human IgG2 monoclonal antibody directed against OX40 (CD134), a costimulatory receptor. Intravenous ivuxolimab was administered to patients every 2 weeks at six dose levels: 0.01, 0.1, 0.3, 1.5, 3 and 10 mg/kg. Of the approximately 50 patients in dose escalation, about 20 had hepatocellular carcinoma, around 15 had melanoma, 9 had renal cell carcinoma and 9 had head and neck cancer. In the dose-escalation cohort, approximately 82% of patients were male, and the mean age was around 65 years with a range of about 23 to 79. Prior anti-PD-1, anti-PD-L1 or anti-CTLA-4 therapy was permitted, and checkpoint inhibitors had been received by around 39% of dose-escalation patients. Three dose-escalation patients achieved partial responses, one with hepatocellular carcinoma and two with cutaneous melanoma. Peripheral TCRbeta sequencing was intended to test whether TCR sequence diversity was altered and clonal T-cell expansion was caused by ivuxolimab. The paper covers the monotherapy dose-escalation part of the phase I ivuxolimab trial, which included N of about 50 patients.

Patients with a history of autoimmune disease or receiving systemic immunosuppression were excluded from the trial. Peripheral blood for TCR sequencing was collected from all dose cohorts at baseline, on cycle 4 day 1, and on cycle 7 day 1. The samples were taken from a phase I, first-in-human, multicenter, open-label dose-escalation trial of ivuxolimab. Adults with locally advanced or metastatic head and neck squamous cell, hepatocellular, melanoma or renal cell carcinoma were enrolled in the trial. Before TCR sequencing, CD4+ and CD8+ T cells were separately sorted from peripheral blood. Overall results and qualifications from the work: In the 0.1-3.0 mg/kg groups, partial responders had among the lowest normalized peripheral clonal expansion, particularly in CD8+ T cells. After ivuxolimab, expanded clones were on average more numerous among CD8+ T cells than among CD4+ T cells. Low levels of normalized T-cell clonal expansion were also seen in some patients who did not respond. The antigen specificity of the clonally expanded peripheral T cells was not determined. At doses of 0.1 to 3.0 mg/kg, clonal expansion of both CD4+ and CD8+ T cells in blood was seen between baseline and week 6.

For sequencing of the TCRbeta CDR3 region, genomic DNA was extracted from the sorted cells. The immunoSEQ Assay was used for sequencing of TCRbeta CDR3 regions. TCRdb's version of the immuneACCESS table is confined to in-frame rearrangements and falls short of the full clone set. An unresolved V gene accounts for under half of the shortfall where checked; the remainder is of unknown origin. The sample has 15,000 to 20,000 clones on record, more than 85% of them singletons. Clones ranked in the top ten supply roughly 25% of the sample. Points on this clone: It has no known antigen specificity. No quality values exist for individual bases; no much larger clone is one base distant.

CDR1 and CDR2, looked up from the germline V gene (reference sequence), are GTSNPN and SVGIG. Counted from cysteine to phenylalanine, this CDR3 has 15 amino acids. CDR3 DNA only is kept here, 45 bases in frame from base 1. V is clipped by 0 bases and J by 3 bases, and the sequence between their germline boundaries is 14 bases long. This clonotype was obtained from an adult with an advanced solid tumor such as melanoma, head and neck, liver or kidney cancer. The V and J segments used are TRBV30 and TRBJ1-1, and perhaps TRBD1 as D gene, on 5 matching bases. This specimen was CD4+ or CD8+ T cells sorted from blood, taken in a trial of the OX40 agonist ivuxolimab. The CDR3 corresponds to CAWSVQGAMDTEAFF. The nucleotide sequence reads as follows: TGTGCCTGGAGTGTACAAGGGGCTATGGACACTGAAGCTTTCTTT.